This entry describes one T cell receptor beta chain. What it binds is unknown. UMI-labeled 5' RACE TRB cDNA libraries were prepared from the cells. No DNA is given; TCRdb re-called the 5' RACE reads and lists each CDR3 protein once. Its clone listing holds under 30,000 distinct CDR3 sequences. The record originates from a study of CXCR3-negative and CXCR3-positive naive CD8 T cells. Study-wide results and caveats: Surface CD5 was comparable between naive subsets; TCR strength was inferred from TRB CDR3 properties. Relative to memory CD8+ cells, whose diversity was much lower, both naive subsets had comparably high diversity.

This receptor was identified in a human donor in good health. Some clones in this sample may be carry-over from other donors' samples. The sample comprised memory CD8+ T cells from blood.

The CDR3 loop reads CASSRPRDGLYEQYF. The chain uses TRBV28 and TRBJ2-7; as DNA is missing, the TRBD1 call by TCRdb cannot be tested. The CDR3 runs to 15 residues. In germline, CDR1 is MDHEN, CDR2 SYDVKM.